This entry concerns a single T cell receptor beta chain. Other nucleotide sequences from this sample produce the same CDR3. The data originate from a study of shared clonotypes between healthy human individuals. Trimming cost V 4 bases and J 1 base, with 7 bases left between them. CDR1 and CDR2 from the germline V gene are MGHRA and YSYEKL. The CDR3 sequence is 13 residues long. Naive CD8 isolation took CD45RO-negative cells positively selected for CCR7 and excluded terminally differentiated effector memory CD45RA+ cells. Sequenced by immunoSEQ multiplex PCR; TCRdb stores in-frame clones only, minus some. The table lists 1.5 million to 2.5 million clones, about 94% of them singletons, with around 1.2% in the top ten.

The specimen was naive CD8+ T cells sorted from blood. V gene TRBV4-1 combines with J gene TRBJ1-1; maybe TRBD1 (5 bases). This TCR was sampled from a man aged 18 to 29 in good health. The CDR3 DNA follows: TGCGCCAGCAGCCTTGGACAGAACACTGAAGCTTTCTTT. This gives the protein CASSLGQNTEAFF.